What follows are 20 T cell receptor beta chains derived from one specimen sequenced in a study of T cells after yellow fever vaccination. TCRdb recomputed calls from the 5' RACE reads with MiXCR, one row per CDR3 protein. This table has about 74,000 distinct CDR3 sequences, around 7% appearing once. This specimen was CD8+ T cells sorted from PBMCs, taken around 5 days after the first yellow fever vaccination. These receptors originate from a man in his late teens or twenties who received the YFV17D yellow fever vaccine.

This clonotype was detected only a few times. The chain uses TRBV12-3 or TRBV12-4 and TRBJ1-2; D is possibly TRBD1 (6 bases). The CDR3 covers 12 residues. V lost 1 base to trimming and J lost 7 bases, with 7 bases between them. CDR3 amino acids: CASSLDRVGYTF. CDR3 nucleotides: TGTGCCAGCAGTTTAGACAGGGTTGGCTACACCTTC.

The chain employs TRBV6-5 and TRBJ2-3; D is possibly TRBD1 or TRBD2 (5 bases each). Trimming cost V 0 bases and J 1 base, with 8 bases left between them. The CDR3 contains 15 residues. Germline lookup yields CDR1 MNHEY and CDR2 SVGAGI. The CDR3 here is CASSYSPGRTDTQYF. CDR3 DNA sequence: TGTGCCAGCAGTTACTCGCCGGGGCGCACAGATACGCAGTATTTT.

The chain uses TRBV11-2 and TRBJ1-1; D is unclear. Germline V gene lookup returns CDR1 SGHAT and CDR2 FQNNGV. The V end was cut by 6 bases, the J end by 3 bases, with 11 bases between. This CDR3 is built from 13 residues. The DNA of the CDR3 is TGTGCCAGCAGGCTCCGCGGGGACACTGAAGCTTTCTTT. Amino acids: CASRLRGDTEAFF.

CDR3 coding DNA: TGTGCCAGCTACGGAACAGGGGTTCGCGCAGATACGCAGTATTTT. Translation: CASYGTGVRADTQYF. This rearrangement joins TRBV2 to TRBJ2-3, with TRBD1 identical over 7 bases. The CDR3 has 15 residues. V was clipped by 8 bases and J by 4 bases; unmatched bases: 12. Germline lookup yields CDR1 SNHLY and CDR2 FYNNEI. Supplemented by reference TRBV2 and TRBJ2-3, the full variable domain reads EPEVTQTPSHQVTQMGQEVILRCVPISNHLYFYWYRQILGQKVEFLVSFYNNEISEKSEIFDDQFSVERPDGSNFTLKIRSTKLEDSAMYFCASYGTGVRADTQYFGPGTRLTVL.

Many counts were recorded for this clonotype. In DNA form, the CDR3 reads TGTGCCAGCAGTCAACAGGGGGTAATGAATGAGCAGTTCTTC. Translating it yields CASSQQGVMNEQFF. The gene calls are TRBV6-1 and TRBJ2-1; TRBD1 aligns across 8 bases. The trim removed 5 bases at V and 7 bases at J, leaving 7 bases unmatched. CDR1 is MNHNS, CDR2 SASEGT, per germline. The CDR3 runs 14 residues.

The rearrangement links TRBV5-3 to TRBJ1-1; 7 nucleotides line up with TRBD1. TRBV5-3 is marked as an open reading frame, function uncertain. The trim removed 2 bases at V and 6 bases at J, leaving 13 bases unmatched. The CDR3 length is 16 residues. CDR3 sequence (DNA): TGTGCCAGAAGCTTCTCCCCTCGACAGGGTTCCGCTGAAGCTTTCTTT. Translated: CARSFSPRQGSAEAFF.

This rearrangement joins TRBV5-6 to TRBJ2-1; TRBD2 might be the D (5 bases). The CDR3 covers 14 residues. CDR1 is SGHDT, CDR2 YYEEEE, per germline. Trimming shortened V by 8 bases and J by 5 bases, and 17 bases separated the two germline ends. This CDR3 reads CARSPEGLHNEQFF. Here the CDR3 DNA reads TGTGCCAGGAGCCCCGAGGGCCTGCACAATGAGCAGTTCTTC.

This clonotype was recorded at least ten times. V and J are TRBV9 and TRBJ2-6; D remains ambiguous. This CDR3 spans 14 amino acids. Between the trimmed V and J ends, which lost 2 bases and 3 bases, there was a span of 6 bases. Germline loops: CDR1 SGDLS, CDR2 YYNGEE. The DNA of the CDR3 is TGTGCCAGCAGCGTCGGTAGTGGGGCCAACGTCCTGACTTTC. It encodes CASSVGSGANVLTF.

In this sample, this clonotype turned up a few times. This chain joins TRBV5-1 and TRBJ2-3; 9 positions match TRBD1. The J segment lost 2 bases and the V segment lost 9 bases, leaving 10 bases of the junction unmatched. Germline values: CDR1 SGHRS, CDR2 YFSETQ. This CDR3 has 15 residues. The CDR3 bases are TGCGCCAACCCGCCGGGACAGGGACCCACAGATACGCAGTATTTT. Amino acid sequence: CANPPGQGPTDTQYF.

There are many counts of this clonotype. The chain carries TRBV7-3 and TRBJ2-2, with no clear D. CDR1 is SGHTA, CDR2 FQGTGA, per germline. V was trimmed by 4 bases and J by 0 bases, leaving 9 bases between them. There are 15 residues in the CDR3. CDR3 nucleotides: TGTGCCAGCAGCTACAGCTACTCGAACACCGGGGAGCTGTTTTTT. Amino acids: CASSYSYSNTGELFF.

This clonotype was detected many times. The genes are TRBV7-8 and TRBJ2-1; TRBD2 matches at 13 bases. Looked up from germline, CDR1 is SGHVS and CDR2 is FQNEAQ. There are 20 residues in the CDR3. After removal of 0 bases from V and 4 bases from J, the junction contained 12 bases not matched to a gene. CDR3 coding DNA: TGTGCCAGCAGCTTAGCGCGTATCCCGGGACTAGCGGGGAGTTACAATGAGCAGTTCTTC. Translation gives CASSLARIPGLAGSYNEQFF. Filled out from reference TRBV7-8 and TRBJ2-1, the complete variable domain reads GAGVSQSPRYKVAKRGQDVALRCDPISGHVSLFWYQQALGQGPEFLTYFQNEAQLDKSGLPSDRFFAERPEGSVSTLKIQRTQQEDSAVYLCASSLARIPGLAGSYNEQFFGPGTRLTVL.

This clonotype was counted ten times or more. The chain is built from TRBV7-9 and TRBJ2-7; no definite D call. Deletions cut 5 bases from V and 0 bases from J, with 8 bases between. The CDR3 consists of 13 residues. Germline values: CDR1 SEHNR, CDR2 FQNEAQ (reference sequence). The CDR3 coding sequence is TGTGCCAGCAGCCCTCCAAGCTCCTACGAGCAGTACGTC. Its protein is CASSPPSSYEQYV.

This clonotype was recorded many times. CDR3 amino acids: CASSLGQGGATEAFF. CDR3 in DNA: TGCGCCAGCAGCTTAGGACAGGGCGGCGCCACTGAAGCTTTCTTT. V usage is TRBV5-1 and J usage is TRBJ1-1; 8 bases agree with TRBD1. The CDR3 extends over 15 amino acids. Germline CDR1 SGHRS, CDR2 YFSETQ. V lost 2 bases, J lost 4 bases, and 7 bases stayed unmatched.

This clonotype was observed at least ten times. CDR3 in amino acids: CAIRGSETQYF. The CDR3 DNA reads TGTGCCATCAGGGGAAGCGAGACCCAGTACTTC. The rearrangement joins TRBV10-3 to TRBJ2-5; D uncertain. The germline V and J ends were trimmed by 6 bases and 5 bases, with 7 bases remaining between them. The CDR3 runs to 11 residues. CDR1 is ENHRY and CDR2 is SYGVKD in the germline V gene.

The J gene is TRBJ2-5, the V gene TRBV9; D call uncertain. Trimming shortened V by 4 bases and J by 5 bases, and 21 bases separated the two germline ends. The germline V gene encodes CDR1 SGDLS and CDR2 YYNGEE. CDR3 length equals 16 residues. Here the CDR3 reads CASSFGGGVVRETQYF. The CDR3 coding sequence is TGTGCCAGCAGCTTCGGTGGTGGGGTGGTCCGGGAGACCCAGTACTTC.

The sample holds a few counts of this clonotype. CDR3 nucleotides: TGCGCCAGCAGCCTCCGGACAGGGGAGAGGGAGCAGTACTTC. Its translation: CASSLRTGEREQYF. This chain links TRBV5-1 with TRBJ2-7, with 9 positions matching TRBD1. The germline gives CDR1 SGHRS, CDR2 YFSETQ. This CDR3 comprises 14 residues. J was trimmed by 7 bases and V by 4 bases; bases with no gene match: 9.

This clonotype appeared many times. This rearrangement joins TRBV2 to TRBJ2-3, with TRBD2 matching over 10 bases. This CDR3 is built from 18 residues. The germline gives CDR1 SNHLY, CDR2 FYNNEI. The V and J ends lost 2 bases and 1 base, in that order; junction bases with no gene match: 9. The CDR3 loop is CASSESPAGGPGTDTQYF. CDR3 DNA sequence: TGTGCCAGCAGTGAAAGTCCAGCGGGGGGGCCGGGCACAGATACGCAGTATTTT.

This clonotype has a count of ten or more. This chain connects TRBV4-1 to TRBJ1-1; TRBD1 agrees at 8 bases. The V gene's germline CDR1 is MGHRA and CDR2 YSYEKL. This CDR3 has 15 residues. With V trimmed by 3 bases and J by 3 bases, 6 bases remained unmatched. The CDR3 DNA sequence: TGCGCCAGCAGCCACCCTCAGGGGGCAGACACTGAAGCTTTCTTT. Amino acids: CASSHPQGADTEAFF.

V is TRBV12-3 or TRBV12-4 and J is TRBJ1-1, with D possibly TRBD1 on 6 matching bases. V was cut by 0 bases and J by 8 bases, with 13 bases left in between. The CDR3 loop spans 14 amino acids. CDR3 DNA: TGTGCCAGCAGTTTAGCGCTTTCAGGGGCCGAAGCTTTCTTT. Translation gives CASSLALSGAEAFF.

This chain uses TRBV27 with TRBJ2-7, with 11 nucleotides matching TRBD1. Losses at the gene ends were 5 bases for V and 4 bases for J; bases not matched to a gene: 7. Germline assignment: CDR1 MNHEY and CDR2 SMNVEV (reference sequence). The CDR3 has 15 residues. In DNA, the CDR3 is TGTGCCAGCAGTATTCGCGGGACAGGGGGTTACGAGCAGTACGTC. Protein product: CASSIRGTGGYEQYV.